This is a list of T cell receptor beta chains from one sample in a study of T cell repertoires in cytomegalovirus infection. TCRdb called the reads again in MiXCR, with one record for every CDR3 protein. The data show 250,000 or so distinct CDR3 sequences, with around 12% seen just once and roughly 1.7% held by the top ten. Specimen: PBMCs. All receptors derive from a human donor in good health (CMV status not recorded). Some clones in this sample may be carry-over from other donors' samples. CDR3s include the opening cysteine and the closing phenylalanine or tryptophan. D genes are given only for firm matches. Only part of the rows carry a size: once, few, many, or a class if the clone is expanded.

v_call: TRBV5-1
d_call: NA
cdr3_length: 14
j_call: TRBJ2-3
clone_size: few
cdr3_nt: TGCGCCAGCGAGGCGACGGGAAGCACAGATACGCAGTATTTT
cdr3_aa: CASEATGSTDTQYF

v_call: TRBV20-1
d_call: NA
cdr3_length: 17
j_call: TRBJ2-7
clone_size: NA
cdr3_nt: TGCAGTGCTAGTTTACAGGGGGGGATCGGGGCCCCTGACGAGCAGTACTTC
cdr3_aa: CSASLQGGIGAPDEQYF

v_call: TRBV2
d_call: NA
cdr3_length: 15
j_call: TRBJ1-5
clone_size: few
cdr3_nt: TGTGCCAGCAGTGATGTGGGTAACTTGAATCAGCCCCAGCATTTT
cdr3_aa: CASSDVGNLNQPQHF

v_call: TRBV5-4
d_call: TRBD2
cdr3_length: 14
j_call: TRBJ2-5
clone_size: few
cdr3_nt: TGTGCCAGCACCCTTCTGGTGGACGCGGGGGAGCAGTACTTC
cdr3_aa: CASTLLVDAGEQYF

v_call: TRBV9
d_call: NA
cdr3_length: 14
j_call: TRBJ2-3
clone_size: NA
cdr3_nt: TGTGCCAGCAGCGTAGGGCTACCCCCAGATACGCAGTATTTT
cdr3_aa: CASSVGLPPDTQYF

v_call: TRBV18
d_call: NA
cdr3_length: 15
j_call: TRBJ1-3
clone_size: NA
cdr3_nt: TGTGCCAGCTCACCACTCAGCCCTCCTGGAAACACCATATATTTT
cdr3_aa: CASSPLSPPGNTIYF

v_call: TRBV28
d_call: NA
cdr3_length: 15
j_call: TRBJ1-2
clone_size: NA
cdr3_nt: TGTGCCAGCAGTCCACCGGGCTTCGAGGGATATGGCTACACCTTC
cdr3_aa: CASSPPGFEGYGYTF

v_call: TRBV6-1
d_call: NA
cdr3_length: 13
j_call: TRBJ1-5
clone_size: NA
cdr3_nt: TGTGCCAGCACGGGCAGGGTGGTCCAGCCCCAGCATTTT
cdr3_aa: CASTGRVVQPQHF

v_call: TRBV10-3
d_call: NA
cdr3_length: 13
j_call: TRBJ2-7
clone_size: few
cdr3_nt: TGTGCCATCAGGGAAGTGGGGACCTACGAGCAGTACTTC
cdr3_aa: CAIREVGTYEQYF

v_call: TRBV5-5
d_call: NA
cdr3_length: 13
j_call: TRBJ2-5
clone_size: NA
cdr3_nt: TGTGCCAGCAGCTTCCAGGGGTGGGAGACCCAGTACTTC
cdr3_aa: CASSFQGWETQYF

v_call: TRBV28
d_call: NA
cdr3_length: 16
j_call: TRBJ2-5
clone_size: few
cdr3_nt: TGTGCCAGCAGTTTCCCCCCGTCCAGGTACCAAGAGACCCAGTACTTC
cdr3_aa: CASSFPPSRYQETQYF

v_call: TRBV11-3
d_call: NA
cdr3_length: 13
j_call: TRBJ2-1
clone_size: many
cdr3_nt: TGTGCCAGCAGCTTACGCCAGGGAAATGAGCAGTTCTTC
cdr3_aa: CASSLRQGNEQFF

v_call: TRBV7-3
d_call: NA
cdr3_length: 15
j_call: TRBJ2-3
clone_size: few
cdr3_nt: TGTGCCAGCAGCCCCTCAAGCGTGCTCACAGATACGCAGTATTTT
cdr3_aa: CASSPSSVLTDTQYF

v_call: TRBV7-2
d_call: NA
cdr3_length: 13
j_call: TRBJ2-7
clone_size: few
cdr3_nt: TGTGCCAGCAGCACAACGGGACACTACGAGCAGTACTTC
cdr3_aa: CASSTTGHYEQYF

v_call: TRBV20-1
d_call: NA
cdr3_length: 15
j_call: TRBJ2-5
clone_size: few
cdr3_nt: TGCAGTGCTATTATCGCCAGGGGAACGGGGGAGACCCAGTACTTC
cdr3_aa: CSAIIARGTGETQYF

v_call: TRBV12-3/TRBV12-4
d_call: TRBD2
cdr3_length: 18
j_call: TRBJ2-7
clone_size: many
cdr3_nt: TGTGCCAGCAGTCTCCGGACTAGCGGGAGGAGTTTGTCCTACGAGCAGTACTTC
cdr3_aa: CASSLRTSGRSLSYEQYF

v_call: TRBV19
d_call: NA
cdr3_length: 14
j_call: TRBJ2-1
clone_size: many
cdr3_nt: TGTGCCAGTGCTTGGGGGGGGGCGGGGAATGAGCAGTTCTTC
cdr3_aa: CASAWGGAGNEQFF

v_call: TRBV5-6
d_call: NA
cdr3_length: 15
j_call: TRBJ2-7
clone_size: once
cdr3_nt: TGTGCCAGCAGCTTGCCGGGACCCACAAGGGGCGAGCAGTACTTC
cdr3_aa: CASSLPGPTRGEQYF

v_call: TRBV5-1
d_call: NA
cdr3_length: 14
j_call: TRBJ1-2
clone_size: once
cdr3_nt: TGCGCCAGCAGCTTGGCCGACTCTAACTATGGCTACACCTTC
cdr3_aa: CASSLADSNYGYTF

v_call: TRBV12-3/TRBV12-4
d_call: NA
cdr3_length: 15
j_call: TRBJ1-1
clone_size: many
cdr3_nt: TGTGCCAGCACCCTAAACGGACCTACGAACACTGAAGCTTTCTTT
cdr3_aa: CASTLNGPTNTEAFF

v_call: TRBV6-2/TRBV6-3
d_call: NA
cdr3_length: 14
j_call: TRBJ2-7
clone_size: many
cdr3_nt: TGTGCCAGCAGTTACCCGGGCCAGGCCTACGAGCAGTACTTC
cdr3_aa: CASSYPGQAYEQYF

v_call: TRBV20-1
d_call: TRBD2
cdr3_length: 16
j_call: TRBJ2-7
clone_size: few
cdr3_nt: TGCAGTGCTACTAACCCGGGAGGGGGGGCCTCGGACGAGCAGTACTTC
cdr3_aa: CSATNPGGGASDEQYF

v_call: TRBV2
d_call: TRBD1
cdr3_length: 15
j_call: TRBJ1-5
clone_size: NA
cdr3_nt: TGTGCCAGCAGTGAAGGGACAGGGAACCTCCCTCACCGGCATTTT
cdr3_aa: CASSEGTGNLPHRHF

v_call: TRBV19
d_call: NA
cdr3_length: 13
j_call: TRBJ2-7
clone_size: few
cdr3_nt: TGTGCCAGTAGTATCCAGGGTGTGTACGAGCAGTACTTC
cdr3_aa: CASSIQGVYEQYF

v_call: TRBV28
d_call: TRBD1
cdr3_length: 15
j_call: TRBJ1-1
clone_size: few
cdr3_nt: TGTGCCAGCAGCTACCCGGGACAGGGGGCCACTGAAGCTTTCTTT
cdr3_aa: CASSYPGQGATEAFF

v_call: TRBV12-3/TRBV12-4
d_call: NA
cdr3_length: 13
j_call: TRBJ1-1
clone_size: many
cdr3_nt: TGTGCCAGCAGTTTAAAACAGATAGCTGAAGCTTTCTTT
cdr3_aa: CASSLKQIAEAFF

v_call: TRBV18
d_call: NA
cdr3_length: 12
j_call: TRBJ1-2
clone_size: few
cdr3_nt: TGTGCCAGCTCACCAGGGGACTATGGCTACACCTTC
cdr3_aa: CASSPGDYGYTF

v_call: TRBV19
d_call: TRBD2
cdr3_length: 15
j_call: TRBJ2-7
clone_size: many
cdr3_nt: TGTGCCAGTAGTATTAACGGCGGGAGAAACTACGAGCAGTACTTC
cdr3_aa: CASSINGGRNYEQYF

v_call: TRBV10-3
d_call: NA
cdr3_length: 17
j_call: TRBJ2-7
clone_size: few
cdr3_nt: TGTGCCATCAGTGAAACACTCGGCCGGGCAGGCGCCTACGAGCAGTACTTC
cdr3_aa: CAISETLGRAGAYEQYF

v_call: TRBV6-2/TRBV6-3
d_call: NA
cdr3_length: 13
j_call: TRBJ1-1
clone_size: many
cdr3_nt: TGTGCCAGCAGTTACATACTGGACACTGAAGCTTTCTTT
cdr3_aa: CASSYILDTEAFF

v_call: TRBV27
d_call: TRBD1
cdr3_length: 14
j_call: TRBJ2-5
clone_size: NA
cdr3_nt: TGTGCCAGCAGTGCGACAGGGTTTACGGAGACCCAGTACTTC
cdr3_aa: CASSATGFTETQYF

v_call: TRBV10-3
d_call: NA
cdr3_length: 15
j_call: TRBJ2-7
clone_size: NA
cdr3_nt: TGTGCCATGAGTGACAGTCAGGTGGGGGGTCGCGAGCAGTACTTC
cdr3_aa: CAMSDSQVGGREQYF

v_call: TRBV29-1
d_call: TRBD1
cdr3_length: 13
j_call: TRBJ1-2
clone_size: few
cdr3_nt: TGCAGCGCCGCGACAGGGGAAGACTATGGCTACACCTTC
cdr3_aa: CSAATGEDYGYTF

v_call: TRBV4-2
d_call: NA
cdr3_length: 16
j_call: TRBJ1-5
clone_size: many
cdr3_nt: TGTGCCAGCAGCCAAGACCAGGGTAGAAGCAATCAGCCCCAGCATTTT
cdr3_aa: CASSQDQGRSNQPQHF

v_call: TRBV19
d_call: TRBD1
cdr3_length: 13
j_call: TRBJ2-7
clone_size: NA
cdr3_nt: TGTGCCAGCCGGGACAGGGCCCTCCACGAGCAGTACTTC
cdr3_aa: CASRDRALHEQYF

v_call: TRBV4-3
d_call: NA
cdr3_length: 14
j_call: TRBJ1-2
clone_size: many
cdr3_nt: TGCGCCAGCAGCCAAGATACAGGGCGGGATGGCTACACCTTC
cdr3_aa: CASSQDTGRDGYTF

v_call: TRBV7-2
d_call: NA
cdr3_length: 14
j_call: TRBJ1-2
clone_size: many
cdr3_nt: TGTGCCAGCAGCTTACAGGATTCGGACGGTGGCTACACCTTC
cdr3_aa: CASSLQDSDGGYTF

v_call: TRBV20-1
d_call: NA
cdr3_length: 14
j_call: TRBJ1-2
clone_size: many
cdr3_nt: TGCAGTGCTAGAGATCGGCCAGGCGACTATGGCTACACCTTC
cdr3_aa: CSARDRPGDYGYTF

v_call: TRBV14
d_call: NA
cdr3_length: 12
j_call: TRBJ2-7
clone_size: NA
cdr3_nt: TGTGCCAGCAGCTTCCCAGGCGGAAGGCAGTACTTC
cdr3_aa: CASSFPGGRQYF

v_call: TRBV19
d_call: NA
cdr3_length: 14
j_call: TRBJ1-2
clone_size: NA
cdr3_nt: TGTGCCAGTAGTACAAGTAGCAGGGACTATGGCTACACCTTC
cdr3_aa: CASSTSSRDYGYTF

v_call: TRBV14
d_call: TRBD1
cdr3_length: 15
j_call: TRBJ1-2
clone_size: NA
cdr3_nt: TGTGCCAGCAGCCAACCTGGACAGGGGGAGTATGGCTACACCTTC
cdr3_aa: CASSQPGQGEYGYTF

v_call: TRBV7-8
d_call: TRBD1
cdr3_length: 15
j_call: TRBJ2-1
clone_size: NA
cdr3_nt: TGTGCCAGCAGCTTAGTGGGACAGGGGCTATATGAGCAGTTCTTC
cdr3_aa: CASSLVGQGLYEQFF

v_call: TRBV24-1
d_call: TRBD1
cdr3_length: 16
j_call: TRBJ2-3
clone_size: few
cdr3_nt: TGTGCCACCAGTGATATACAGGGGCCCAGCACAGATACGCAGTATTTT
cdr3_aa: CATSDIQGPSTDTQYF

v_call: TRBV12-3/TRBV12-4
d_call: NA
cdr3_length: 12
j_call: TRBJ2-2
clone_size: NA
cdr3_nt: TGTGCCAGCAGTGCAGAGACCGGGGAGCTGTTTTTT
cdr3_aa: CASSAETGELFF

v_call: TRBV7-9
d_call: NA
cdr3_length: 14
j_call: TRBJ1-1
clone_size: few
cdr3_nt: TGTGCCAGCAGCTTAATCCTTTCCGGCACTGAAGCTTTCTTT
cdr3_aa: CASSLILSGTEAFF

v_call: TRBV25-1
d_call: TRBD2
cdr3_length: 16
j_call: TRBJ2-1
clone_size: NA
cdr3_nt: TGTGCCAGCAGTTCCCAGCGGGGGGACGGCTACAATGAGCAGTTCTTC
cdr3_aa: CASSSQRGDGYNEQFF

v_call: TRBV29-1
d_call: NA
cdr3_length: 11
j_call: TRBJ1-2
clone_size: NA
cdr3_nt: TGCAGCGTTGGACAGAAATATGGCTACACCTTC
cdr3_aa: CSVGQKYGYTF

v_call: TRBV6-1
d_call: NA
cdr3_length: 15
j_call: TRBJ2-1
clone_size: few
cdr3_nt: TGTGCCAGCAGTCCGGGACGCAGGCCCTCCAATGAGCAGTTCTTC
cdr3_aa: CASSPGRRPSNEQFF

v_call: TRBV12-3/TRBV12-4
d_call: TRBD1
cdr3_length: 15
j_call: TRBJ1-1
clone_size: many
cdr3_nt: TGTGCCAGCACCATAGCGGACAGGGTGAACACTGAAGCTTTCTTT
cdr3_aa: CASTIADRVNTEAFF

v_call: TRBV28
d_call: TRBD1
cdr3_length: 14
j_call: TRBJ1-2
clone_size: NA
cdr3_nt: TGTGCCAGCAGGCAGGGGGCTTTGGACTATGGCTACACCTTC
cdr3_aa: CASRQGALDYGYTF

v_call: TRBV5-4
d_call: TRBD1
cdr3_length: 15
j_call: TRBJ2-7
clone_size: NA
cdr3_nt: TGTGCCAGCAGCCCCGGGACAGGGGGCTTTGACGAGCAGTACTTC
cdr3_aa: CASSPGTGGFDEQYF